Listed below are T cell receptor beta chains from one sample, sequenced in a study of cytomegalovirus exposure and HLA in healthy donors. Some clones are missing from TCRdb's copy, which holds only in-frame ones; the method was immunoSEQ multiplex PCR. Of about 200,000 clones detected, around 84% appear once; the ten largest clones hold around 15%. The specimen sequenced was PBMCs. All receptors derive from a woman aged 25 to 39 in good health and CMV-seropositive. The CDR3 runs from the conserved cysteine through the conserved F or W. The D gene is left open where the match is weak. Some rows mark clone size as missing; the rest say once, few, many or name a class of expanded clone.

clone_size d_call j_call v_call cdr3_aa cdr3_nt
NA TRBD1 TRBJ2-7 TRBV6-1 CASSEGTGAYEQYF TGTGCCAGCAGTGAAGGTACAGGGGCCTACGAGCAGTACTTC
few NA TRBJ2-5 TRBV28 CASSLMGPTQETQYF TGTGCCAGCAGTTTAATGGGGCCCACTCAAGAGACCCAGTACTTC
NA TRBD1 TRBJ2-7 TRBV28 CASSSPDRADYEQYF TGTGCCAGCAGTTCACCGGACAGGGCAGATTACGAGCAGTACTTC
once TRBD2 TRBJ2-3 TRBV5-6 CASSAGLAGAPNTQYF TGTGCCAGCAGCGCCGGACTAGCGGGGGCCCCAAATACGCAGTATTTT
NA NA TRBJ2-2 TRBV10-2 CASTRDITGELFF TGCGCCAGCACCCGGGATATTACCGGGGAGCTGTTTTTT
NA TRBD2 TRBJ2-7 TRBV7-2 CASSNPTSSEQYF TGTGCCAGCAGCAATCCGACTAGCAGCGAGCAGTACTTC
NA TRBD2 TRBJ2-3 TRBV29-1 CSVEDPSGSPDTQYF TGCAGCGTTGAAGATCCTAGCGGGAGCCCAGATACGCAGTATTTT
NA NA TRBJ1-2 TRBV4-2 CASSQVETRGGYGYTF TGTGCCAGCAGCCAAGTCGAGACAAGGGGTGGCTATGGCTACACCTTC
NA TRBD2 TRBJ2-3 TRBV29-1 CSVDTSGSTDTQYF TGCAGCGTTGACACTAGCGGTAGCACAGATACGCAGTATTTT
NA TRBD1 TRBJ2-2 TRBV6-5 CASRFDRDPGELFF TGTGCCAGCAGATTCGACAGGGATCCCGGGGAGCTGTTTTTT
once TRBD2 TRBJ2-4 TRBV20-1 CSARSGDIQYF TGCAGTGCTAGGAGCGGGGACATTCAGTACTTC
NA TRBD2 TRBJ2-5 TRBV2 CASILSGSEVTQYF TGTGCCAGCATTCTTAGCGGGAGTGAGGTGACCCAGTACTTC
NA NA TRBJ2-1 TRBV5-6 CASSLDYLGADEQFF TGTGCCAGCAGCTTGGACTATTTGGGAGCAGATGAGCAGTTCTTC
NA NA TRBJ1-5 TRBV28 CASRPTDSNQPQHF TGTGCCAGCAGACCGACAGACTCTAATCAGCCCCAGCATTTT
once TRBD1 TRBJ2-4 TRBV18 CASSSQGAVDIQYF TGTGCCAGCTCATCACAGGGGGCGGTGGACATTCAGTACTTC
NA NA TRBJ2-7 TRBV9 CASSPTGLARGEQYF TGTGCCAGCAGCCCAACGGGACTCGCCCGAGGGGAGCAGTACTTC
NA NA TRBJ1-2 TRBV9 CASSVDQEGAGGYTF TGTGCCAGCAGCGTAGATCAGGAAGGGGCTGGTGGCTACACCTTC
NA TRBD2 TRBJ2-7 TRBV4-1 CASSHPVRENYEQYF TGCGCCAGCAGCCACCCGGTGCGGGAGAACTACGAGCAGTACTTC
NA NA TRBJ2-3 TRBV19 CASRDQGSPSTDTQYF TGTGCCAGTAGGGACCAGGGGTCACCCAGCACAGATACGCAGTATTTT
NA NA TRBJ2-1 TRBV2 CASSEAGGAQFF TGTGCCAGCAGTGAAGCAGGGGGAGCGCAGTTCTTC
NA TRBD1 TRBJ2-3 TRBV10-3 CAISAGQQDTQYF TGTGCCATCAGTGCGGGACAGCAGGATACGCAGTATTTT
NA TRBD1 TRBJ1-2 TRBV5-4 CASSSTGGHYGYTF TGTGCCAGCAGCTCGACAGGGGGTCATTATGGCTACACCTTC
NA NA TRBJ2-3 TRBV27 CASSYPGTQYF TGTGCCAGCAGTTACCCAGGGACGCAGTATTTT
NA NA TRBJ2-7 TRBV15 CATSRDLRGHEQYF TGTGCCACCAGCAGAGATCTCAGGGGCCACGAGCAGTACTTC
NA TRBD2 TRBJ2-7 TRBV28 CASSLVTSGSSRQYF TGTGCCAGCAGTTTGGTGACTAGCGGGAGTTCCAGGCAGTACTTC
NA TRBD2 TRBJ2-3 TRBV5-6 CASSQIASGSADTQYF TGTGCCAGCAGCCAGATCGCTAGCGGGAGCGCAGATACGCAGTATTTT
few NA TRBJ1-5 TRBV7-9 CASSSSRGTNQPQHF TGTGCCAGCAGCTCCTCAAGGGGAACGAATCAGCCCCAGCATTTT
NA NA TRBJ1-2 TRBV5-1 CASSLSDSANYGYTF TGCGCCAGCAGCTTGTCAGACTCAGCTAACTATGGCTACACCTTC
NA NA TRBJ2-7 TRBV28 CASSLASTYEQYF TGTGCCAGCAGTTTGGCTAGTACCTACGAGCAGTACTTC
NA NA TRBJ2-1 TRBV19 CASSPRGYNEQFF TGTGCCAGTAGTCCCCGGGGTTACAATGAGCAGTTCTTC